This TCR beta chain was recovered during a study of T cell responses to AZD1222 COVID-19 vaccine. Study-level points and caveats: The study reported that nearly half of spike-specific TCRs target unmutated variant regions. At study baseline, merely five or six AZD1222 recipients were seropositive. The donors showed a predominance of white British ancestry and of females, with possible underestimation of clonal diversity. At 160-218 and 743-854, vaccine-associated CD4 TCRs were dominant, and they spanned spike.

Regarding this clone: Its antigen is currently unknown.

Assay used: immunoSEQ multiplex PCR; TCRdb lists only in-frame clones, some missing. This table holds around 120,000 clones, roughly 85% found once. Germline V gives CDR1 LNHDA, CDR2 SQIVND (reference sequence). This CDR3 comprises 12 residues. The germline V and J ends were trimmed by 3 bases and 8 bases, with 9 bases remaining between them. This sequence originates from an adult in good health. Sample: peripheral blood, taken on day 0 of MenACWY control vaccination. The chain is built from TRBV19 and TRBJ2-3; D unresolved. CDR3 in DNA: TGTGCCAGTAGTATTGCAGAAGGTACGCAGTATTTT. Protein product: CASSIAEGTQYF.